The T cell receptor beta chain described here comes from a study of high-grade serous ovarian cancer treatment subgroups. Regarding the study as a whole: These tumor repertoires lack spatial information from bulk sequencing.

Tumor samples were obtained before definitive surgery or chemotherapy. This clone was detected only a few times. The antigen is not known. The table came from immunoSEQ multiplex PCR; TCRdb's copy has only in-frame clones and leaves some out. The table shows 18,000 or so clones, with approximately 72% occurring only once. Losses at the gene ends were 6 bases for V and 6 bases for J; bases not matched to a gene: 8. This CDR3 is 15 amino acids long. Germline lookup yields CDR1 LGHNA and CDR2 YSLEER. The chain recombines TRBV4-3 with TRBJ1-6; 7 bases are shared with TRBD1. This TCR came from a human donor with high-grade serous ovarian cancer. Sample: tumor tissue. The CDR3 bases are TGCGCCAGCAGAGAAGGGGGCGCCGGTAATTCACCCCTCCACTTT. This translates into CASREGGAGNSPLHF.